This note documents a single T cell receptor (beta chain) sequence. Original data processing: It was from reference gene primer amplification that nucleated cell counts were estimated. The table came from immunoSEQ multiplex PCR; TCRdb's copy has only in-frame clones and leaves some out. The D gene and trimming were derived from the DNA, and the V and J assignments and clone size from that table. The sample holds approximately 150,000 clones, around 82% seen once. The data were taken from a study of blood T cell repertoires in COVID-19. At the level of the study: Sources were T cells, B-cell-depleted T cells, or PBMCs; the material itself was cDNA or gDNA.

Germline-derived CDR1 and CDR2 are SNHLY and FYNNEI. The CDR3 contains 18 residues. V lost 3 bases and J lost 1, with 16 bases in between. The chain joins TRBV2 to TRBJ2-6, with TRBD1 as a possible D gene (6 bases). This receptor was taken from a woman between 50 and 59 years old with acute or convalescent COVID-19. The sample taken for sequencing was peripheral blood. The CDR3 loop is CASSDRQVGGSGANVLTF. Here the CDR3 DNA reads TGTGCCAGCAGTGACCGACAGGTGGGCGGGTCTGGGGCCAACGTCCTGACTTTC. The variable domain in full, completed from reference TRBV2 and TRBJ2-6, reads EPEVTQTPSHQVTQMGQEVILRCVPISNHLYFYWYRQILGQKVEFLVSFYNNEISEKSEIFDDQFSVERPDGSNFTLKIRSTKLEDSAMYFCASSDRQVGGSGANVLTFGAGSRLTVL.